Listed below are T cell receptor beta chains from one sample, sequenced in a study of T cell responses to AZD1222 COVID-19 vaccine. Measured with immunoSEQ multiplex PCR; TCRdb has only the in-frame clones, and not every one. There are 100,000 or so clones in the sample; around nine tenths occur only once, and about 3% lies in the top ten. This sample comprised peripheral blood, obtained on day 0 of AZD1222 vaccination. These receptors came from an adult in good health. Each CDR3 is given with its conserved first and last residue. Each record gives: CDR3 protein, CDR3 DNA, J gene, clone size, V gene, D gene. The D gene is left open where the match is weak. Some rows have no size entry. The others give once, few or many, or a class for an expanded clone.

CSVSVGGDYEQYF,TGCAGCGTTAGTGTGGGGGGGGACTACGAGCAGTACTTC,TRBJ2-7,once,TRBV29-1,TRBD2
CASSVGLAGGLDEQFF,TGTGCCAGCAGTGTTGGTTTAGCGGGGGGGTTGGATGAGCAGTTCTTC,TRBJ2-1,NA,TRBV2,TRBD2
CASSLPGQPSNTGELFF,TGTGCCAGCAGTTTACCGGGACAACCCTCGAACACCGGGGAGCTGTTTTTT,TRBJ2-2,NA,TRBV28,NA
CASSLTENTEAFF,TGTGCCAGCAGTTTAACGGAGAACACTGAAGCTTTCTTT,TRBJ1-1,NA,TRBV12-3/TRBV12-4,NA
CASSVGGADTQYF,TGTGCCAGCAGCGTAGGCGGGGCGGATACGCAGTATTTT,TRBJ2-3,NA,TRBV9,NA
CASSVRGQETQYF,TGTGCCAGCAGCGTCAGGGGTCAAGAGACCCAGTACTTC,TRBJ2-5,NA,TRBV9,NA
CASSIAPEGRWGNTEAFF,TGTGCCAGTAGTATAGCCCCGGAGGGCCGATGGGGAAACACTGAAGCTTTCTTT,TRBJ1-1,NA,TRBV19,NA
CASSLGAGGLQETQYF,TGTGCCAGCAGCTTGGGAGCGGGGGGCCTCCAAGAGACCCAGTACTTC,TRBJ2-5,NA,TRBV11-1,TRBD2
CASSLAGRGFGNQPQHF,TGTGCCAGCAGCTTAGCTGGGAGGGGGTTTGGAAATCAGCCCCAGCATTTT,TRBJ1-5,once,TRBV7-8,NA
CASSLRGNTEAFF,TGTGCCAGCAGTTTAAGGGGGAACACTGAAGCTTTCTTT,TRBJ1-1,NA,TRBV27,NA
CASSTTTPGQGTSPLHF,TGTGCCAGTAGTACCACCACGCCGGGACAGGGGACTTCACCCCTCCACTTT,TRBJ1-6,NA,TRBV19,TRBD1
CASSPSQGGPLFF,TGTGCCAGCAGCCCTTCTCAGGGAGGCCCTCTGTTTTTT,TRBJ1-4,NA,TRBV3-1/TRBV3-2,NA
CATTRPSLPGNTIYF,TGTGCCACCACCAGACCCTCCCTTCCTGGAAACACCATATATTTT,TRBJ1-3,NA,TRBV24-1,NA
CASRQGQGITSKDEKLFF,TGCGCCAGCAGACAAGGACAGGGGATAACCTCTAAGGATGAAAAACTGTTTTTT,TRBJ1-4,NA,TRBV4-3,TRBD1
CASSQDLGFSGNTIYF,TGCGCCAGCAGCCAAGATCTTGGGTTCTCTGGAAACACCATATATTTT,TRBJ1-3,NA,TRBV4-3,NA
CASSYGQSGELFF,TGTGCCAGCAGTTATGGACAGTCCGGGGAGCTGTTTTTT,TRBJ2-2,NA,TRBV6-5,NA
CASRETGVSPLHF,TGTGCCAGCAGGGAAACAGGGGTTTCACCCCTCCACTTT,TRBJ1-6,NA,TRBV2,TRBD1
CASSRDRAPYNEQFF,TGTGCCAGCAGCAGGGACAGAGCTCCCTACAATGAGCAGTTCTTC,TRBJ2-1,NA,TRBV11-1,TRBD1
CASSQESTGVFRYGYTF,TGCGCCAGCAGCCAAGAAAGCACAGGGGTATTTCGGTATGGCTACACCTTC,TRBJ1-2,once,TRBV4-1,TRBD1
CASSEVSGQQFF,TGTGCCAGCAGTGAGGTATCGGGCCAACAGTTCTTC,TRBJ2-1,NA,TRBV6-4,NA
CASSLGGNTEAFF,TGTGCCAGCAGTTTGGGGGGGAACACTGAAGCTTTCTTT,TRBJ1-1,NA,TRBV12-3/TRBV12-4,NA
CASSFQGASETQYF,TGTGCCAGCAGCTTCCAGGGGGCTTCGGAGACCCAGTACTTC,TRBJ2-5,NA,TRBV7-6,TRBD1
CASSLPNSPLHF,TGTGCCAGCAGTCTTCCTAATTCACCCCTCCACTTT,TRBJ1-6,NA,TRBV27,NA
CASSYMNPAPYGYTF,TGTGCCAGCAGTTACATGAACCCGGCTCCTTATGGCTACACCTTC,TRBJ1-2,NA,TRBV6-6,NA
CASSLERGAEAFF,TGTGCCAGCAGCTTAGAGCGGGGGGCGGAAGCTTTCTTT,TRBJ1-1,few,TRBV11-2,NA
CASSPYLGTQYF,TGTGCCAGCAGTCCCTACCTGGGTACGCAGTATTTT,TRBJ2-3,NA,TRBV6-5,NA
CSVVSGAQNTEAFF,TGCAGCGTTGTATCAGGGGCGCAGAACACTGAAGCTTTCTTT,TRBJ1-1,few,TRBV29-1,NA
CASSINRGGGYTF,TGTGCCAGTAGTATCAACAGGGGAGGAGGCTACACCTTC,TRBJ1-2,NA,TRBV19,TRBD1
CASSVGTGSGYTF,TGTGCCAGCAGCGTAGGGACAGGGAGCGGCTACACCTTC,TRBJ1-2,NA,TRBV9,TRBD1
CASSWGGSGNTIYF,TGCGCCAGCAGCTGGGGGGGCTCTGGAAACACCATATATTTT,TRBJ1-3,NA,TRBV5-1,NA
CASSTRSENSPLHF,TGTGCCAGCAGCACCCGATCGGAAAATTCACCCCTCCACTTT,TRBJ1-6,once,TRBV9,NA
CASSLGAGPSYNEQFF,TGTGCCAGCAGCCTAGGTGCGGGGCCCTCCTACAATGAGCAGTTCTTC,TRBJ2-1,NA,TRBV11-2,NA
CASSRSGSYNEQFF,TGTGCCAGCAGCCGGTCGGGATCCTACAATGAGCAGTTCTTC,TRBJ2-1,NA,TRBV11-2,NA
CASSQEGAYGYTF,TGTGCCAGCAGCCAAGAGGGAGCCTATGGCTACACCTTC,TRBJ1-2,NA,TRBV14,NA
CASRIGRRSGNTIYF,TGTGCCAGCAGAATCGGACGCCGCTCTGGAAACACCATATATTTT,TRBJ1-3,NA,TRBV28,NA
CASSKEPGTEAFF,TGCGCCAGCAGCAAGGAACCAGGGACTGAAGCTTTCTTT,TRBJ1-1,NA,TRBV5-1,NA
CASSSQNYGYTF,TGTGCCAGCAGTTCCCAAAACTATGGCTACACCTTC,TRBJ1-2,NA,TRBV27,NA
CASRITHATEGNTIYF,TGTGCCAGTAGAATAACTCATGCTACGGAGGGAAACACCATATATTTT,TRBJ1-3,NA,TRBV19,NA
CASGLWGRGYTF,TGTGCTAGTGGTTTATGGGGGCGTGGCTACACCTTC,TRBJ1-2,NA,TRBV12-5,NA
CAISTNIGSGNTIYF,TGTGCCATCAGTACAAACATTGGCTCTGGAAACACCATATATTTT,TRBJ1-3,NA,TRBV10-3,NA
CASSYPNNYGYTF,TGTGCCAGCAGTTACCCCAACAACTATGGCTACACCTTC,TRBJ1-2,NA,TRBV6-2/TRBV6-3,NA
CASSPGLANYGYTF,TGTGCCAGCAGCCCCGGGCTCGCTAACTATGGCTACACCTTC,TRBJ1-2,NA,TRBV7-3,NA
CASSQDDGQPQHF,TGCGCCAGCAGCCAAGACGACGGGCAGCCCCAGCATTTT,TRBJ1-5,NA,TRBV4-3,NA
CATSRDGDRAEAFF,TGTGCCACCAGCAGAGATGGAGACAGGGCTGAAGCTTTCTTT,TRBJ1-1,NA,TRBV15,TRBD1
CASSSRTGGFAEAFF,TGTGCCAGCAGCTCCCGGACAGGGGGCTTCGCTGAAGCTTTCTTT,TRBJ1-1,NA,TRBV7-9,TRBD1
CASSETSPANTEAFF,TGTGCCAGCTCAGAGACCAGCCCGGCGAACACTGAAGCTTTCTTT,TRBJ1-1,NA,TRBV18,NA
CASRGQVATNEKLFF,TGTGCCAGCAGAGGACAGGTTGCAACTAATGAAAAACTGTTTTTT,TRBJ1-4,NA,TRBV11-2,TRBD1
CASSMTDRAQYF,TGTGCCAGTAGTATGACGGACAGGGCGCAGTATTTT,TRBJ2-3,NA,TRBV19,TRBD1
CSVGGTANSPLHF,TGCAGCGTTGGTGGGACAGCAAATTCACCCCTCCACTTT,TRBJ1-6,few,TRBV29-1,TRBD1
CASSLVGEGSPLHF,TGTGCCAGCAGCTTAGTGGGGGAGGGCTCACCCCTCCACTTT,TRBJ1-6,NA,TRBV11-2,NA
CASSAGQGAGDTQYF,TGTGCCAGCAGCGCGGGACAGGGGGCTGGAGATACGCAGTATTTT,TRBJ2-3,NA,TRBV9,TRBD1
CASSLTGGRITEAFF,TGTGCCAGCAGCTTGACAGGGGGCCGAATCACTGAAGCTTTCTTT,TRBJ1-1,once,TRBV5-6,TRBD1
CASSVGIGAPNTEAFF,TGTGCCAGCAGCGTGGGAATAGGGGCGCCGAACACTGAAGCTTTCTTT,TRBJ1-1,NA,TRBV2,NA
CASSLSQGEQFF,TGCGCCAGCAGCTTGTCACAGGGGGAGCAGTTCTTC,TRBJ2-1,NA,TRBV5-1,TRBD1
CASRLDRDFSYEQYF,TGTGCCAGCAGACTAGACAGGGACTTTTCCTACGAGCAGTACTTC,TRBJ2-7,NA,TRBV28,NA
CASSTDRGLSPLHF,TGTGCCAGCAGCACGGACAGGGGGCTCTCACCCCTCCACTTT,TRBJ1-6,NA,TRBV5-6,TRBD1
CASSPPRSYNSPLHF,TGTGCCAGCAGCCCGCCACGCTCCTATAATTCACCCCTCCACTTT,TRBJ1-6,NA,TRBV11-2,NA